This is a list of T cell receptor beta chains from one sample in a study of blood T cell repertoires in COVID-19. Produced via immunoSEQ multiplex PCR; TCRdb's table is partial and in-frame only. The sample lists roughly 140,000 clones; 80% to 90% were seen once. Sequenced material: PBMCs or T cells enriched from blood (not recorded which). All receptors come from a man aged 50-59 years who had recovered from COVID-19. The CDR3 runs from the conserved cysteine through the conserved F or W. The order of the fields is CDR3 protein, CDR3 DNA, J gene, clone size, D gene, CDR3 length, V gene. D genes are given only for firm matches. Clone size is not always given. Where it is, it says once, few, many or a class for expanded clones.

CDR3 protein: CASSFDYTEAFF; CDR3 DNA: TGTGCCAGCAGCTTCGACTACACTGAAGCTTTCTTT; J gene: TRBJ1-1; clone size: .; D gene: .; CDR3 length: 12; V gene: TRBV7-8
CDR3 protein: CASGGDRVTEAFF; CDR3 DNA: TGTGCCAGCGGAGGGGACAGGGTCACTGAAGCTTTCTTT; J gene: TRBJ1-1; clone size: .; D gene: TRBD1; CDR3 length: 13; V gene: TRBV6-5
CDR3 protein: CASSLAGGGNMNTEAFF; CDR3 DNA: TGTGCCAGCAGCTTAGCGGGGGGTGGGAACATGAACACTGAAGCTTTCTTT; J gene: TRBJ1-1; clone size: few; D gene: .; CDR3 length: 17; V gene: TRBV7-6
CDR3 protein: CASSQFSGTEAFF; CDR3 DNA: TGTGCCAGCAGCCAATTTTCGGGCACTGAAGCTTTCTTT; J gene: TRBJ1-1; clone size: few; D gene: .; CDR3 length: 13; V gene: TRBV3-1/TRBV3-2
CDR3 protein: CASSLQGANYGYTF; CDR3 DNA: TGTGCCAGCAGCTTGCAGGGCGCAAACTATGGCTACACCTTC; J gene: TRBJ1-2; clone size: .; D gene: .; CDR3 length: 14; V gene: TRBV5-4
CDR3 protein: CASSVEEGLADTQYF; CDR3 DNA: TGTGCCAGCAGCGTAGAGGAGGGATTAGCAGATACGCAGTATTTT; J gene: TRBJ2-3; clone size: .; D gene: .; CDR3 length: 15; V gene: TRBV9
CDR3 protein: CASSTNSGGAVETQYF; CDR3 DNA: TGTGCCAGCAGCACAAATAGCGGGGGGGCTGTGGAGACCCAGTACTTC; J gene: TRBJ2-5; clone size: .; D gene: TRBD2; CDR3 length: 16; V gene: TRBV7-2
CDR3 protein: CASSLAWTAGLAGDTQYF; CDR3 DNA: TGTGCCAGCAGCTTGGCCTGGACCGCTGGACTAGCGGGAGATACGCAGTATTTT; J gene: TRBJ2-3; clone size: .; D gene: TRBD2; CDR3 length: 18; V gene: TRBV5-5
CDR3 protein: CASSQGALNEKLFF; CDR3 DNA: TGTGCCAGCAGCCAAGGGGCTTTAAATGAAAAACTGTTTTTT; J gene: TRBJ1-4; clone size: .; D gene: .; CDR3 length: 14; V gene: TRBV4-2
CDR3 protein: CASSQAEIYYGYTF; CDR3 DNA: TGTGCCAGCAGTCAGGCTGAGATCTACTATGGCTACACCTTC; J gene: TRBJ1-2; clone size: .; D gene: .; CDR3 length: 14; V gene: TRBV6-2/TRBV6-3
CDR3 protein: CASSHISVFQPQHF; CDR3 DNA: TGCGCCAGCAGCCATATTTCGGTTTTCCAGCCCCAGCATTTT; J gene: TRBJ1-5; clone size: many; D gene: .; CDR3 length: 14; V gene: TRBV4-1
CDR3 protein: CSVGWGDYGYTF; CDR3 DNA: TGCAGCGTTGGATGGGGCGACTATGGCTACACCTTC; J gene: TRBJ1-2; clone size: .; D gene: .; CDR3 length: 12; V gene: TRBV29-1
CDR3 protein: CASSEGVRGLAEAFF; CDR3 DNA: TGTGCCAGCAGTGAAGGTGTAAGGGGATTGGCTGAAGCTTTCTTT; J gene: TRBJ1-1; clone size: .; D gene: .; CDR3 length: 15; V gene: TRBV2
CDR3 protein: CASSPGTGTYEQYF; CDR3 DNA: TGCGCCAGCAGCCCCGGGACAGGGACCTACGAGCAGTACTTC; J gene: TRBJ2-7; clone size: .; D gene: TRBD1; CDR3 length: 14; V gene: TRBV5-1
CDR3 protein: CASSIGTSGSYEQYF; CDR3 DNA: TGTGCCAGTAGTATAGGGACTAGCGGTTCCTACGAGCAGTACTTC; J gene: TRBJ2-7; clone size: .; D gene: TRBD2; CDR3 length: 15; V gene: TRBV19
CDR3 protein: CAIRAQGLITSAFF; CDR3 DNA: TGTGCCATCAGAGCACAGGGCCTAATAACGTCGGCTTTCTTT; J gene: TRBJ1-1; clone size: .; D gene: .; CDR3 length: 14; V gene: TRBV10-3
CDR3 protein: CASSLVRGRDEQYF; CDR3 DNA: TGCGCCAGCAGCTTGGTACGGGGGAGGGACGAGCAGTACTTC; J gene: TRBJ2-7; clone size: .; D gene: TRBD2; CDR3 length: 14; V gene: TRBV5-1
CDR3 protein: CASVTPIRRRITNKETQYF; CDR3 DNA: TGTGCCAGCGTTACACCTATAAGACGCAGGATCACGAACAAAGAGACCCAGTACTTC; J gene: TRBJ2-5; clone size: .; D gene: .; CDR3 length: 19; V gene: TRBV11-2
CDR3 protein: CASRTRVGTGELFF; CDR3 DNA: TGTGCCAGCAGGACCAGGGTAGGAACCGGGGAGCTGTTTTTT; J gene: TRBJ2-2; clone size: .; D gene: .; CDR3 length: 14; V gene: TRBV7-8
CDR3 protein: CASSSGLAGGKSYNEQFF; CDR3 DNA: TGTGCCAGCAGTTCGGGACTAGCGGGGGGGAAATCTTACAATGAGCAGTTCTTC; J gene: TRBJ2-1; clone size: once; D gene: TRBD2; CDR3 length: 18; V gene: TRBV7-6
CDR3 protein: CASSEYRGATNEKLFF; CDR3 DNA: TGTGCCAGCAGTGAATATAGAGGTGCAACTAATGAAAAACTGTTTTTT; J gene: TRBJ1-4; clone size: .; D gene: .; CDR3 length: 16; V gene: TRBV25-1
CDR3 protein: CASSSRLAGGGDEQFF; CDR3 DNA: TGTGCCAGCAGCTCCCGACTAGCGGGCGGAGGCGATGAGCAGTTCTTC; J gene: TRBJ2-1; clone size: few; D gene: TRBD2; CDR3 length: 16; V gene: TRBV7-8
CDR3 protein: CASSSATGGLTEAFF; CDR3 DNA: TGTGCCAGCAGCTCCGCGACAGGGGGCCTCACTGAAGCTTTCTTT; J gene: TRBJ1-1; clone size: .; D gene: TRBD1; CDR3 length: 15; V gene: TRBV7-6
CDR3 protein: CSAEGTGGMEAFF; CDR3 DNA: TGCAGCGCCGAGGGGACAGGGGGTATGGAAGCTTTCTTT; J gene: TRBJ1-1; clone size: .; D gene: TRBD1; CDR3 length: 13; V gene: TRBV29-1
CDR3 protein: CASSLAAGEKLFF; CDR3 DNA: TGTGCCAGCAGCTTAGCGGCGGGAGAAAAACTGTTTTTT; J gene: TRBJ1-4; clone size: .; D gene: .; CDR3 length: 13; V gene: TRBV7-8
CDR3 protein: CASSDGRGTYEQYF; CDR3 DNA: TGTGCCAGCAGTGACGGGCGGGGTACCTACGAGCAGTACTTC; J gene: TRBJ2-7; clone size: medium-sized; D gene: .; CDR3 length: 14; V gene: TRBV2
CDR3 protein: CASSRTGGTGEKLFF; CDR3 DNA: TGTGCCAGCAGTAGGACAGGGGGGACGGGAGAAAAACTGTTTTTT; J gene: TRBJ1-4; clone size: .; D gene: TRBD1; CDR3 length: 15; V gene: TRBV2
CDR3 protein: CASSLDRDRVAKNIQYF; CDR3 DNA: TGTGCCAGCAGCTTAGATCGGGACAGGGTAGCCAAAAACATTCAGTACTTC; J gene: TRBJ2-4; clone size: .; D gene: TRBD1; CDR3 length: 17; V gene: TRBV11-2
CDR3 protein: CASLAGADTQYF; CDR3 DNA: TGTGCCAGTTTAGCGGGGGCAGATACGCAGTATTTT; J gene: TRBJ2-3; clone size: .; D gene: TRBD2; CDR3 length: 12; V gene: TRBV2
CDR3 protein: CASGRGLFTGELFF; CDR3 DNA: TGTGCCAGCGGGAGGGGCTTATTCACCGGGGAGCTGTTTTTT; J gene: TRBJ2-2; clone size: .; D gene: TRBD2; CDR3 length: 14; V gene: TRBV6-5
CDR3 protein: CASSQSRRARETGGYTF; CDR3 DNA: TGTGCCAGCAGCCAATCTCGGAGGGCCAGGGAAACGGGGGGCTACACCTTC; J gene: TRBJ1-2; clone size: .; D gene: .; CDR3 length: 17; V gene: TRBV16
CDR3 protein: CASSQDRGDVAEAFF; CDR3 DNA: TGCGCCAGCAGCCAAGATCGGGGGGATGTCGCTGAAGCTTTCTTT; J gene: TRBJ1-1; clone size: .; D gene: .; CDR3 length: 15; V gene: TRBV4-3
CDR3 protein: CASSRDSYEQYF; CDR3 DNA: TGTGCCAGTAGTCGGGACAGCTACGAGCAGTACTTC; J gene: TRBJ2-7; clone size: .; D gene: TRBD1; CDR3 length: 12; V gene: TRBV19
CDR3 protein: CASSELSPGELFF; CDR3 DNA: TGTGCCAGCAGTGAACTTTCCCCCGGGGAGCTGTTTTTT; J gene: TRBJ2-2; clone size: .; D gene: .; CDR3 length: 13; V gene: TRBV6-1
CDR3 protein: CASSLRPGQLNTEAFF; CDR3 DNA: TGTGCCAGCTCACTCCGGCCGGGACAGTTAAACACTGAAGCTTTCTTT; J gene: TRBJ1-1; clone size: .; D gene: TRBD1; CDR3 length: 16; V gene: TRBV18
CDR3 protein: CASSLSPGGGSGYEKLFF; CDR3 DNA: TGTGCCAGCAGCTTATCCCCGGGGGGGGGCTCGGGATATGAAAAACTGTTTTTT; J gene: TRBJ1-4; clone size: .; D gene: .; CDR3 length: 18; V gene: TRBV11-2